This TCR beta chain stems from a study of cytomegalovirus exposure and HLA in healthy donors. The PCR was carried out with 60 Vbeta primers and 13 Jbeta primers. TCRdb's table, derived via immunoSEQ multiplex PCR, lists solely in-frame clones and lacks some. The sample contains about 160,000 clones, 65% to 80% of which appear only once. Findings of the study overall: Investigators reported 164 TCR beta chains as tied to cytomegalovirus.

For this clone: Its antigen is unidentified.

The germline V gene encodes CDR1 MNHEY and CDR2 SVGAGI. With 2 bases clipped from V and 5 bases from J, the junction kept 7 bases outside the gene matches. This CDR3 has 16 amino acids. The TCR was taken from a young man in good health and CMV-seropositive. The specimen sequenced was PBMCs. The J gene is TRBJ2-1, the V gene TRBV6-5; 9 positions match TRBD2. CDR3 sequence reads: CASSYGSSGRNNEQFF. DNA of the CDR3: TGTGCCAGCAGTTACGGATCCAGCGGGAGGAACAATGAGCAGTTCTTC.